These 27 T cell receptor beta chains share one sample of origin, sequenced in a study of blood T cell repertoires in COVID-19. Generated by immunoSEQ multiplex PCR, the TCRdb table keeps only in-frame clones and is missing some. The sample comprises 290,000 or so clones, roughly 80% of which are singletons, and roughly 4.7% rests with the top ten. Sequencing used PBMCs or T cells enriched from blood (not recorded which). The source is a middle-aged man who had been exposed to COVID-19.

The CDR3 DNA reads TGCGCCAGCAGGGGGACTGTTACAGATACGCAGTATTTT. This translates into CASRGTVTDTQYF. The J gene is TRBJ2-3, the V gene TRBV5-1; tentative D call: TRBD2 (6 bases). Trimming took off 5 bases at V and 3 bases at J, with 10 bases between the two ends. The CDR3 consists of 13 residues. Germline V gene data show CDR1 as SGHRS and CDR2 as YFSETQ.

This clone has just a few counts. The chain uses TRBV7-9 and TRBJ2-3, with 8 bases lining up with TRBD2. Germline-derived CDR1 and CDR2 are SEHNR and FQNEAQ (reference sequence). Trimming cost V 2 bases and J 5 bases; bases outside gene matches: 9. The CDR3 totals 16 residues. CDR3: CASSLLGGRRGDTQYF. CDR3 sequence (DNA): TGTGCCAGCAGCTTATTAGGCGGGAGGCGGGGAGATACGCAGTATTTT.

The genes are TRBV21-1 and TRBJ2-3; TRBD1 reflects the table's D call only, with no check against the DNA. TRBV21-1 is designated a pseudogene. This CDR3 comprises 13 residues. The CDR3 nucleotides are TGTGCCAGCAGCAAAGCCCGAGGCAGGGGGCAGTATTTT. Protein: CASSKARGRGQYF.

The CDR3 reads CASSSGGGAEDGYTF. The CDR3 nucleotides read TGCGCCAGCAGCTCCGGTGGGGGGGCGGAAGATGGCTACACCTTC. V usage is TRBV5-1 and J usage is TRBJ1-2, with a tentative D call TRBD1 (6 bases). The CDR3 covers 15 residues. The ends were cut back, 3 bases at V and 6 bases at J, with 18 bases in the middle. Germline V lookup: CDR1 SGHRS, CDR2 YFSETQ. Based on the CDR3 plus reference TRBV5-1 and TRBJ1-2, the full variable domain is KAGVTQTPRYLIKTRGQQVTLSCSPISGHRSVSWYQQTPGQGLQFLFEYFSETQRNKGNFPGRFSGRQFSNSRSEMNVSTLELGDSALYLCASSSGGGAEDGYTFGSGTRLTVV.

The rearrangement joins TRBV11-2 to TRBJ1-3; TRBD1 might be the D (5 bases). CDR1 SGHAT and CDR2 FQNNGV come from the germline V gene. V dropped 3 bases and J dropped 4 bases, with 19 bases sitting between them. This CDR3 has 17 amino acids. CDR3 nucleotides: TGTGCCAGCAGCTTTGGCCTTGGCGGGGCGCTCGGAAACACCATATATTTT. Protein: CASSFGLGGALGNTIYF.

The J gene is TRBJ2-2, the V gene TRBV27; D remains ambiguous. CDR3 length equals 13 residues. Trimming took off 2 bases at V and 5 bases at J, with 6 bases between the two ends. The germline CDR1 and CDR2 sequences are MNHEY and SMNVEV (reference sequence). The CDR3 sequence is CASSLEETGELFF. CDR3 in DNA: TGTGCCAGCAGTTTAGAGGAAACCGGGGAGCTGTTTTTT.

The rearrangement uses TRBV30 and TRBJ1-5, with D possibly being TRBD1 (5 bases). This CDR3 is 15 amino acids long. Per germline, CDR1 GTSNPN and CDR2 SVGIG (reference sequence). V was pared by 0 bases and J by 6 bases, with 15 bases between. This CDR3 is CAWSVGVGSSQPQHF. CDR3 sequence (DNA): TGTGCCTGGAGTGTAGGGGTGGGGTCCAGTCAGCCCCAGCATTTT.

The chain's CDR3 is CASSERRTPATQYF. The CDR3 region has the DNA TGTGCCAGCAGTGAACGGAGGACCCCGGCGACCCAGTACTTC. The chain is built from TRBV6-1 and TRBJ2-5; D is possibly TRBD2 (5 bases). CDR1 and CDR2 (germline): MNHNS, SASEGT. The CDR3 has 14 residues. Trimming stripped 2 bases from V and 7 bases from J, with 14 bases between.

J is TRBJ2-5 and V is TRBV18; perhaps TRBD2 as D (5 bases). CDR1 is KGHSH, CDR2 LQKENI, per germline. The V end lost 0 bases, the J end lost 2 bases, and 13 bases lay between the germline ends. There are 16 residues in the CDR3. The CDR3 DNA sequence: TGTGCCAGCTCACCACCGGGTCCTAGGAGGCAAGAGACCCAGTACTTC. It specifies CASSPPGPRRQETQYF.

The chain carries TRBV9 and TRBJ2-1; 7 positions agree with TRBD2. The V gene's germline CDR1 is SGDLS and CDR2 YYNGEE. The CDR3 is made up of 15 amino acids. V was clipped by 0 bases and J by 0 bases; unmatched bases: 0. The CDR3 loop is CASSVAGGSYNEQFF. CDR3 sequence (DNA): TGTGCCAGCAGCGTAGCGGGAGGCTCCTACAATGAGCAGTTCTTC.

This chain joins TRBV6-2 or TRBV6-3 and TRBJ1-1; possible D gene TRBD1, 6 bases. This CDR3 region has 20 residues. The germline gives CDR1 MNHEY, CDR2 SVGEGT. V was clipped by 0 bases and J by 4 bases, with 27 bases between them. For the CDR3, the DNA is TGTGCCAGCAGTTACTCGGCCCGAAGGACAGCCGGGACCTTATTCACTGAAGCTTTCTTT. Encoded protein: CASSYSARRTAGTLFTEAFF.

Comments on this clone: Sequence at one end of the junction differs from germline and may be a read error. Other DNA sequences within the sample encode an identical CDR3. V and J are TRBV11-3 and TRBJ2-1, with TRBD2 matching over 10 bases. The CDR3 is 16 amino acids. Germline V gives CDR1 SGHNT, CDR2 YENEEA. CDR3 nucleotides: TGTGCTAGCAGCCTCAAGAGCGCTAGCGGGAGCAATGAGCAGTTCTTC. Its translation: CASSLKSASGSNEQFF.

This chain uses TRBV7-6 with TRBJ1-1, with TRBD1 matching 11 bases. Germline assignment: CDR1 SGHVS and CDR2 FNYEAQ. V lost 6 bases and J lost 0; bases outside the gene matches: 6. The CDR3 is 16 amino acids. CDR3 in DNA: TGTGCCAGCAGAAAACGGACAGGGGGCGTGAACACTGAAGCTTTCTTT. Translating gives CASRKRTGGVNTEAFF.

This chain joins TRBV27 and TRBJ1-2; 8 nucleotides match TRBD1. CDR1 and CDR2 from the germline V gene are MNHEY and SMNVEV (reference sequence). This CDR3 has 13 residues. The J segment lost 8 bases and the V segment lost 3 bases, leaving 5 bases of the junction unmatched. Here the CDR3 reads CASSFRTGNGYTF. Here the CDR3 DNA reads TGTGCCAGCAGTTTCCGGACAGGGAACGGCTACACCTTC.

The V gene is TRBV3-1 (or the pseudogene TRBV3-2), the J gene TRBJ2-7; TRBD2 agrees at 8 bases. Germline V lookup: CDR1 LGHDT, CDR2 YNNKEL (reference sequence). After removal of 4 bases from V and 3 bases from J, the junction contained 5 bases not matched to a gene. The CDR3 runs 14 residues. The CDR3 DNA is TGTGCCAGCAGCCGACGGACTAGCAGCTACGAGCAGTACTTC. Translating gives CASSRRTSSYEQYF.

The rearrangement uses TRBV12-3 or TRBV12-4 and TRBJ1-2; 8 positions match TRBD1. The CDR3 is 13 residues long. Trimming cost V 5 bases and J 6 bases; bases outside gene matches: 5. The CDR3 sequence: CASSQSTGDGYTF. As DNA, the CDR3 is TGTGCCAGCAGTCAGTCGACAGGGGATGGCTACACCTTC.

The CDR3 is CASSLCHRGLAGVDEQFF. In nucleotides, the CDR3 is TGTGCCAGCAGCTTATGCCACAGGGGACTAGCGGGAGTCGATGAGCAGTTCTTC. The chain has TRBV21-1 and TRBJ2-1; no DNA check was done on the table's D call, TRBD2. TRBV21-1 corresponds to a pseudogene. The CDR3 contains 18 residues.

The gene calls are TRBV19 and TRBJ2-3; possible D gene TRBD2, 5 bases. V shed 8 bases and J shed 4 bases, with 7 bases lying between them. The CDR3 loop spans 11 amino acids. Germline assignment: CDR1 LNHDA and CDR2 SQIVND (reference sequence). The CDR3 sequence: CASPGADTQYF. CDR3 in DNA: TGTGCCAGTCCCGGGGCAGATACGCAGTATTTT.

This clone was found a few times. This chain links TRBV5-1 with TRBJ2-5; D is perhaps TRBD1 (6 bases). The V gene lost 0 bases and the J gene lost 3 bases, with 12 bases spanning the gap. Germline CDR1 is SGHRS and CDR2 is YFSETQ. This CDR3 is 15 amino acids long. Written as DNA, the CDR3 is TGCGCCAGCAGCTTGGCCGGGACACCTAAAGAGACCCAGTACTTC. It yields the protein CASSLAGTPKETQYF.

This chain connects TRBV10-1 to TRBJ1-1; TRBD1 agrees at 8 bases. This CDR3 has 13 amino acids. V lost 10 bases and J lost 3; bases outside the gene matches: 7. Germline V lookup: CDR1 WNHNN, CDR2 SYGVQD (reference sequence). CDR3 sequence: CATRTGLDTEAFF. CDR3 bases: TGCGCCACTAGGACAGGGCTGGACACTGAAGCTTTCTTT.

The gene calls are TRBV3-1 (or the pseudogene TRBV3-2) and TRBJ2-6; no firm D call. Trimming stripped 0 bases from V and 5 bases from J, with 11 bases between. CDR1 LGHDT and CDR2 YNNKEL come from the germline V gene (reference sequence). CDR3 size: 16 residues. CDR3 in amino acids: CASSQDSELWANVLTF. CDR3 sequence (DNA): TGTGCCAGCAGCCAAGATTCCGAGCTGTGGGCCAACGTCCTGACTTTC.

The chain joins TRBV21-1 to TRBJ2-3; the D call in the table, TRBD2, was not verified against the DNA. TRBV21-1 has pseudogene status. The CDR3 spans 20 residues. CDR3 sequence (DNA): TGTGCCAGCAGCAAAGAAGGCCAGAAGGTTTCCCTAGCGGGCACAGATACGCAGTATTTT. Amino acid sequence: CASSKEGQKVSLAGTDTQYF.

The chain joins TRBV7-9 to TRBJ1-5; possible D gene TRBD1, 5 bases. Trimming removed 0 bases at V and 1 base at J, with 7 bases between. This CDR3 has 15 residues. Per the germline V gene, CDR1 is SEHNR and CDR2 is FQNEAQ (reference sequence). CDR3 sequence: CASSLAGQSNQPQHF. The CDR3 coding sequence is TGTGCCAGCAGCTTAGCGGGGCAGAGCAATCAGCCCCAGCATTTT. The variable domain in full, with the rest retrieved from reference TRBV7-9 and TRBJ1-5, is DTGVSQNPRHKITKRGQNVTFRCDPISEHNRLYWYRQTLGQGPEFLTYFQNEAQLEKSRLLSDRFSAERPKGSFSTLEIQRTEQGDSAMYLCASSLAGQSNQPQHFGDGTRLSIL.

This chain links TRBV5-4 with TRBJ2-7; no firm D call. Trimming stripped 2 bases from V and 5 bases from J, with 11 bases between. The V gene's germline CDR1 is SGHNT and CDR2 YYREEE (reference sequence). The CDR3 is made up of 13 amino acids. CDR3 amino acids: CASSFEIPDEQYF. CDR3 sequence (DNA): TGTGCCAGCAGCTTTGAAATCCCGGACGAGCAGTACTTC.

Regarding this clone: The junction shows a germline mismatch at one end, possibly a read error. CDR3 amino acids: CASRSAGGGRGF. In nucleotides, the CDR3 is TGTGCCAGCAGGTCGGCGGGAGGCGGGAGGGGATTT. The rearrangement uses TRBV2 and TRBJ2-3, with 9 bases matching TRBD2. The CDR3 runs 12 residues. The germline V gene encodes CDR1 SNHLY and CDR2 FYNNEI. Full variable domain (outside the CDR3, taken from reference TRBV2 and TRBJ2-3): EPEVTQTPSHQVTQMGQEVILRCVPISNHLYFYWYRQILGQKVEFLVSFYNNEISEKSEIFDDQFSVERPDGSNFTLKIRSTKLEDSAMYFCASRSAGGGRGFGPGTRLTVL.

The chain uses TRBV5-4 and TRBJ2-1, with TRBD2 identical over 7 bases. Germline trimming cut 0 bases from V and 2 bases from J; bases unmatched to any gene: 5. Per the germline V gene, CDR1 is SGHNT and CDR2 is YYREEE (reference sequence). The CDR3 totals 16 residues. The DNA for the CDR3 is TGTGCCAGCAGCTTGGGAGGGAGGGCCACCTACAATGAGCAGTTCTTC. Protein: CASSLGGRATYNEQFF.

The chain couples TRBV3-1 (or the pseudogene TRBV3-2) to TRBJ2-7; D call uncertain. The V end lost 7 bases, the J end lost 6 bases, and 19 bases lay between the germline ends. Germline CDR1 is LGHDT and CDR2 is YNNKEL (reference sequence). CDR3 length: 14 amino acids. The CDR3 DNA follows: TGTGCCAGCACCCCGATTAGTTCCCCTCTCGAGCAGTACTTC. It specifies CASTPISSPLEQYF.